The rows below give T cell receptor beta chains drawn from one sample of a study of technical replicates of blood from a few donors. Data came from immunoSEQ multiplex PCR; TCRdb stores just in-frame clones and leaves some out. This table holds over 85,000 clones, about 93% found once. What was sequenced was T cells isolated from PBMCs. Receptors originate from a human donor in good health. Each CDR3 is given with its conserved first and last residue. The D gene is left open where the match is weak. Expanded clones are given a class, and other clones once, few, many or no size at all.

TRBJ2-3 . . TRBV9 CASSVGERFTDTQYF TGTGCCAGCAGCGTTGGTGAGCGGTTCACAGATACGCAGTATTTT
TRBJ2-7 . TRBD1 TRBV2 CANKDRETPYEQYF TGTGCCAACAAAGACAGGGAAACACCCTACGAGCAGTACTTC
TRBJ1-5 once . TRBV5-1 CASSLTGANAGQPQHF TGCGCCAGCAGCTTGACGGGCGCCAATGCGGGTCAGCCCCAGCATTTT
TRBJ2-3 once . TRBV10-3 CAISENRDTDTQYF TGTGCCATCAGTGAGAATCGGGATACAGATACGCAGTATTTT
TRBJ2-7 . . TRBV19 CASSIPSTVSSYEQYF TGTGCCAGTAGTATACCCTCGACAGTATCTTCCTACGAGCAGTACTTC
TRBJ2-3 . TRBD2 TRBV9 CASSIGGAKDTQYF TGTGCCAGCAGCATCGGGGGGGCCAAAGATACGCAGTATTTT
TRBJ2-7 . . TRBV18 CASSPLAAYEQYF TGTGCCAGCTCACCACTAGCGGCCTACGAGCAGTACTTC
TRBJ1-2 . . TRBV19 CASSREGPDGYTF TGTGCCAGTAGTAGGGAGGGACCGGATGGCTACACCTTC
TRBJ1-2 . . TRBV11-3 CASSFNSYGYTF TGTGCCAGCAGCTTTAATAGCTATGGCTACACCTTC
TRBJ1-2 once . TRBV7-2 CASSLSPTHYGYTF TGTGCCAGCAGCTTATCACCGACTCACTATGGCTACACCTTC
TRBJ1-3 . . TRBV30 CAWSMGGGNTIYF TGTGCCTGGAGCATGGGAGGGGGAAACACCATATATTTT
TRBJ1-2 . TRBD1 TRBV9 CASSVADRANYGYTF TGTGCCAGCAGCGTAGCAGACAGGGCTAACTATGGCTACACCTTC
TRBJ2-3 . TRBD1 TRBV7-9 CASSPRQGVRDTDTQYF TGTGCCAGCAGCCCGCGCCAGGGGGTGAGGGACACAGATACGCAGTATTTT
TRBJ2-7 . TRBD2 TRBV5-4 CASSSQSRAGGYEQYF TGTGCCAGCAGCTCCCAAAGCAGGGCGGGGGGTTACGAGCAGTACTTC
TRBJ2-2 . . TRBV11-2 CASSLSIPRIDTGELFF TGTGCCAGCAGCCTCTCGATCCCTAGGATAGACACCGGGGAGCTGTTTTTT
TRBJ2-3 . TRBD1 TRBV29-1 CSVETGQGTDTQYF TGCAGCGTTGAGACTGGACAGGGCACAGATACGCAGTATTTT
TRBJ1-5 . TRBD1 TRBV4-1 CASSQTPTGINQPQHF TGCGCCAGCAGCCAAACCCCGACAGGGATCAATCAGCCCCAGCATTTT
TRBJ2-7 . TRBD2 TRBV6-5 CASSYGRTSGSYEQYF TGTGCCAGCAGTTACGGAAGGACTAGCGGGAGTTACGAGCAGTACTTC
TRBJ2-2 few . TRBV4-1 CASSQFGGSANTGELFF TGCGCCAGCAGCCAATTTGGCGGTAGCGCGAACACCGGGGAGCTGTTTTTT
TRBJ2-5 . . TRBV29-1 CSVDPTGYQETQYF TGCAGCGTTGATCCCACAGGTTACCAAGAGACCCAGTACTTC
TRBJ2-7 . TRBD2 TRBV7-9 CASSSSGGQDEQYF TGTGCCAGCAGCTCTAGCGGGGGGCAAGACGAGCAGTACTTC
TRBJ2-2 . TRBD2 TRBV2 CASSPTSGGGTGELFF TGTGCCAGCAGTCCGACTAGCGGGGGGGGTACCGGGGAGCTGTTTTTT
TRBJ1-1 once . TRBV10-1 CASSAGVVANTEAFF TGCGCCAGCAGTGCAGGGGTAGTAGCGAACACTGAAGCTTTCTTT